One sample yielded the 32 T cell receptor beta chains listed below, sequenced in a study of shared clonotypes between healthy human individuals. Selected positively for CCR7 and CD45RO-negative, naive CD8 cells excluded terminally differentiated effector memory CD45RA+ cells. TCRdb keeps only in-frame clones here, not all; method: immunoSEQ multiplex PCR. This sample yields approximately 720,000 clones, of which about 91% are seen a single time; 24% belongs to the top ten. The sample taken for sequencing was naive CD8+ T cells sorted from blood. Every receptor here comes from a man aged 25 to 40 in good health.

As for this clone: The sample carries other DNA sequences with the same CDR3. The chain combines TRBV5-1 with TRBJ2-2; D might be TRBD1 (6 bases). CDR3 length: 14 residues. V shed 0 bases and J shed 5 bases, with 8 bases lying between them. Per the germline V gene, CDR1 is SGHRS and CDR2 is YFSETQ. This chain's CDR3 is CASSLEGGTGELFF. CDR3 nucleotide sequence: TGCGCCAGCAGCTTGGAAGGGGGAACCGGGGAGCTGTTTTTT.

With respect to this clone: Other DNA sequences in this sample translate to the same CDR3. V and J are TRBV27 and TRBJ2-1; 11 bases line up with TRBD2. J was trimmed by 5 bases and V by 2 bases; bases with no gene match: 2. The V gene's germline CDR1 is MNHEY and CDR2 SMNVEV (reference sequence). The CDR3 sequence is 15 residues long. The CDR3 nucleotides are TGTGCCAGCAGTTTAGGGACTAGCGGTAACAATGAGCAGTTCTTC. This encodes CASSLGTSGNNEQFF.

This chain links TRBV7-3 with TRBJ2-2, with 10 bases identical to TRBD1. This CDR3 has 17 amino acids. The germline V gene encodes CDR1 SGHTA and CDR2 FQGTGA. The V segment lost 5 bases and the J segment 3 bases; nucleotides outside the gene matches: 9. This chain's CDR3 is CASSLTGGGRDTGELFF. The CDR3 bases are TGTGCCAGCAGCCTGACAGGGGGCGGGCGGGACACCGGGGAGCTGTTTTTT.

CDR3 sequence (DNA): TGCGCCAGCAGCAATGACGGGGGCTACGAGCAGTACTTC. As protein: CASSNDGGYEQYF. The chain employs TRBV4-3 and TRBJ2-7, with D maybe TRBD2 (6 bases). From germline, CDR1 is LGHNA and CDR2 YSLEER. Trimming pared 5 bases from V and 3 bases from J, leaving 11 bases between. This CDR3 has 13 residues.

The V call is TRBV4-3, the J call TRBJ2-7; maybe TRBD2 (5 bases). Germline assignment: CDR1 LGHNA and CDR2 YSLEER. Trimming took off 1 base at V and 3 bases at J, with 13 bases between the two ends. This CDR3 spans 15 amino acids. CDR3 DNA: TGCGCCAGCAGCCAAGCACGAGGGTTCGGCTACGAGCAGTACTTC. Its protein is CASSQARGFGYEQYF.

J is TRBJ2-1 and V is TRBV9, with D unclear. The CDR3 length is 16 residues. Trimming shortened V by 0 bases and J by 8 bases, and 18 bases separated the two germline ends. Germline lookup yields CDR1 SGDLS and CDR2 YYNGEE. CDR3 sequence: CASSVAGQLKVHEQFF. The CDR3 nucleotides read TGTGCCAGCAGCGTAGCTGGGCAGCTTAAGGTCCATGAGCAGTTCTTC.

This clone was recorded once. CDR3 nucleotide sequence: TGTGCCAGCAGCGACAATGACTACGAGCAGTACTTC. Protein: CASSDNDYEQYF. The chain is built from TRBV6-1 and TRBJ2-7; D unclear. Germline V gives CDR1 MNHNS, CDR2 SASEGT. This CDR3 has 12 amino acids. The germline V and J ends were trimmed by 6 bases and 3 bases, with 9 bases remaining between them.

The chain uses TRBV7-8 and TRBJ2-2; D may be TRBD1 or TRBD2 (5 bases each). CDR3 length: 17 amino acids. The V gene's germline CDR1 is SGHVS and CDR2 FQNEAQ. V lost 5 bases and J lost 4, with 20 bases in between. CDR3 bases: TGTGCCAGCAGCCCATACGCCGGGGTTCAGGGCACCGGGGAGCTGTTTTTT. Translation gives CASSPYAGVQGTGELFF.

V gene TRBV2 combines with J gene TRBJ2-6, with D unclear. The germline V and J ends were trimmed by 10 bases and 0 bases, with 10 bases remaining between them. Germline CDR1 is SNHLY and CDR2 is FYNNEI. This CDR3 spans 14 amino acids. CDR3 loop: CATVPGSGANVLTF. In DNA form, the CDR3 reads TGTGCCACCGTACCCGGCTCTGGGGCCAACGTCCTGACTTTC.

The chain is built from TRBV19 and TRBJ1-1, with D perhaps TRBD1 (5 bases). V was shortened by 8 bases and J by 1 base, with 17 bases between the two germline ends. Germline V gives CDR1 LNHDA, CDR2 SQIVND (reference sequence). The CDR3 length is 15 residues. Here the CDR3 DNA reads TGTGCCAGTGTCAGGGTTAGCGCCCGGAACACTGAAGCTTTCTTT. It yields the protein CASVRVSARNTEAFF.

The rearrangement joins TRBV15 to TRBJ2-3; 9 positions agree with TRBD1. The germline CDR1 and CDR2 sequences are LNHNV and YYDKDF (reference sequence). The CDR3 has 14 residues. V gave up 5 bases and J gave up 5 bases; unmatched junction bases: 5. The DNA of the CDR3 is TGTGCCACCAGCTACAGGGGGCTGGGAGATACGCAGTATTTT. Amino acids: CATSYRGLGDTQYF. Full variable domain (outside the CDR3, taken from reference TRBV15 and TRBJ2-3): DAMVIQNPRYQVTQFGKPVTLSCSQTLNHNVMYWYQQKSSQAPKLLFHYYDKDFNNEADTPDNFQSRRPNTSFCFLDIRSPGLGDTAMYLCATSYRGLGDTQYFGPGTRLTVL.

This sequence joins TRBV5-1 and TRBJ2-7; D not resolved. Germline values: CDR1 SGHRS, CDR2 YFSETQ. This CDR3 is 15 amino acids long. The V end was cut by 0 bases, the J end by 5 bases, with 15 bases between. The CDR3 region is CASSLAVPIVDEQYF. The CDR3 DNA reads as TGCGCCAGCAGCTTGGCAGTCCCCATAGTAGACGAGCAGTACTTC. Full variable domain (rest looked up from reference TRBV5-1 and TRBJ2-7): KAGVTQTPRYLIKTRGQQVTLSCSPISGHRSVSWYQQTPGQGLQFLFEYFSETQRNKGNFPGRFSGRQFSNSRSEMNVSTLELGDSALYLCASSLAVPIVDEQYFGPGTRLTVT.

This clone was recorded once. The rearrangement links TRBV28 to TRBJ1-5; no definite D call. CDR3 length: 15 amino acids. The germline gives CDR1 MDHEN, CDR2 SYDVKM. Trimming took 2 bases from V and 6 from J, leaving 14 bases between them. CDR3: CASSLGQVIIQPQHF. CDR3 nucleotides: TGTGCCAGCAGTTTAGGGCAGGTGATAATTCAGCCCCAGCATTTT.

This clone was counted a single time. This chain connects TRBV30 to TRBJ1-5, with 7 positions matching TRBD1. CDR1 and CDR2 from the germline V gene are GTSNPN and SVGIG (reference sequence). V shed 4 bases and J 6 bases; nucleotides not matched to a gene: 9. The CDR3 is made up of 14 amino acids. The CDR3 region has the DNA TGTGCCTGGACCCCAGGGGGATTCAGTCAGCCCCAGCATTTT. As protein: CAWTPGGFSQPQHF.

V usage is TRBV7-9 and J usage is TRBJ1-1; D is unclear. This CDR3 is 15 amino acids long. Germline V gene sequence: CDR1 SEHNR, CDR2 FQNEAQ (reference sequence). The ends were cut back, 1 base at V and 0 bases at J, with 9 bases in the middle. CDR3 loop: CASSLVGGLNTEAFF. CDR3 coding DNA: TGTGCCAGCAGCTTAGTGGGAGGGTTGAACACTGAAGCTTTCTTT.

The chain has TRBV7-9 and TRBJ2-5, with 7 bases identical to TRBD2. Germline loops: CDR1 SEHNR, CDR2 FQNEAQ (reference sequence). With V trimmed by 0 bases and J by 5 bases, 15 bases remained unmatched. There are 18 residues in the CDR3. CDR3 sequence reads: CASSLARGGGSDSETQYF. CDR3 sequence (DNA): TGTGCCAGCAGCTTAGCCCGGGGTGGCGGGAGTGACTCCGAGACCCAGTACTTC.

The rearrangement joins TRBV29-1 to TRBJ2-1; TRBD2 matches at 10 bases. This CDR3 spans 14 amino acids. CDR1 is SQVTM and CDR2 is ANQGSEA in the germline V gene. J gave up 6 bases and V 8 bases, and 10 bases lay outside the gene matches. CDR3 residues: CSTDLAGVINEQFF. As DNA, the CDR3 is TGCAGCACTGACCTAGCGGGGGTCATCAATGAGCAGTTCTTC.

The chain carries TRBV27 and TRBJ2-2; 11 bases match TRBD1. V gave up 5 bases and J gave up 7 bases; unmatched junction bases: 6. The CDR3 is made up of 15 amino acids. CDR1 and CDR2 (germline): MNHEY, SMNVEV (reference sequence). The CDR3 loop is CASSVRDRGYGELFF. The CDR3 coding sequence is TGTGCCAGCAGTGTAAGGGACAGGGGGTACGGGGAGCTGTTTTTT.

CDR3 nucleotides: TGTGCCCTCCCCCTGATAGACAGGGGAGCAAGGACCGGGGAGCTGTTTTTT. Encoded protein: CALPLIDRGARTGELFF. The gene calls are TRBV2 and TRBJ2-2, with 8 bases identical to TRBD1. There are 17 residues in the CDR3. From germline, CDR1 is SNHLY and CDR2 FYNNEI. V was pared by 11 bases and J by 5 bases, with 19 bases of the junction left unmatched.

On this clone: This specimen includes other DNA sequences encoding the same CDR3. This rearrangement joins TRBV9 to TRBJ2-3; D may be TRBD2 (5 bases). This CDR3 comprises 14 residues. Trimming left V 0 bases short and J 3 bases short, with 8 bases between. CDR1 and CDR2 from the germline V gene are SGDLS and YYNGEE. CDR3 sequence: CASSVGRSTDTQYF. The CDR3 bases are TGTGCCAGCAGCGTAGGGAGGTCAACAGATACGCAGTATTTT.

The V gene is TRBV15, the J gene TRBJ2-3, with unresolved D. The germline V gene encodes CDR1 LNHNV and CDR2 YYDKDF (reference sequence). The CDR3 consists of 12 residues. Trimming removed 6 bases at V and 4 bases at J, with 8 bases between. This CDR3 is CATRGLADTQYF. The CDR3 DNA reads as TGTGCCACCAGAGGGCTAGCAGATACGCAGTATTTT.

V and J are TRBV6-1 and TRBJ1-2; D may be TRBD1 (6 bases). Trimming removed 2 bases from V and 4 bases from J, with 26 bases in between. This CDR3 spans 19 amino acids. CDR1 is MNHNS and CDR2 is SASEGT in the germline V gene. The CDR3 DNA is TGTGCCAGCAGTGAATCTGAGGCGTTGGCAGGGGCTATTTTCTATGGCTACACCTTC. Translating it yields CASSESEALAGAIFYGYTF.

The rearrangement uses TRBV7-9 and TRBJ1-1; D is unclear. Trimming took off 5 bases at V and 6 bases at J, with 7 bases between the two ends. The CDR3 is 11 residues long. Germline V gene sequence: CDR1 SEHNR, CDR2 FQNEAQ (reference sequence). The CDR3 sequence: CASSQTPEAFF. In DNA, the CDR3 is TGTGCCAGCAGCCAGACTCCTGAAGCTTTCTTT.

The V and J genes are TRBV2 and TRBJ2-5; D remains ambiguous. Trimming removed 4 bases from V and 7 bases from J, with 10 bases in between. CDR1 and CDR2 (germline): SNHLY, FYNNEI. This CDR3 has 12 residues. The CDR3 bases are TGTGCCAGCAGTGTTGGGGAATTGACCCAGTACTTC. Translating it yields CASSVGELTQYF.

The chain combines TRBV6-5 with TRBJ1-2; maybe TRBD1 (6 bases). V was trimmed by 2 bases and J by 2 bases, leaving 15 bases between them. The CDR3 is made up of 16 amino acids. Germline assignment: CDR1 MNHEY and CDR2 SVGAGI. The CDR3 nucleotides read TGTGCCAGCAGTTACGCGGACAGCCGAATCAACTATGGCTACACCTTC. Its translation: CASSYADSRINYGYTF.

The rearrangement joins TRBV5-1 to TRBJ2-1, with TRBD2 matching over 13 bases. V dropped 3 bases and J dropped 6; count of bases not matched to a gene: 3. CDR3 length equals 15 residues. Germline CDR1 SGHRS, CDR2 YFSETQ. The CDR3 DNA reads TGCGCCAGCAGCTGGACTAGCGGGAGTGGCAATGAGCAGTTCTTC. Residues: CASSWTSGSGNEQFF.

The J gene is TRBJ2-7, the V gene TRBV5-6; tentatively, D is TRBD1 or TRBD2 (6 bases each). Between the trimmed V and J ends, which lost 7 bases and 6 bases, there was a span of 26 bases. Germline values: CDR1 SGHDT, CDR2 YYEEEE. This CDR3 has 16 residues. CDR3 nucleotide sequence: TGTGCCAGCCGATTTGGGTTCGGGGGCGAAGTTTTCGAGCAGTACTTC. Residues: CASRFGFGGEVFEQYF.

CDR3 region: CAVNNEQFF. The CDR3 region has the DNA TGTGCCGTTAACAATGAGCAGTTCTTC. The chain uses TRBV2 and TRBJ2-1; D is unclear. Germline assignment: CDR1 SNHLY and CDR2 FYNNEI. The CDR3 is made up of 9 amino acids. Trimming removed 11 bases at V and 5 bases at J, with 4 bases between.

The CDR3 is CASSLAYQNTIYF. Here the CDR3 DNA reads TGTGCCAGCAGCTTGGCCTACCAAAACACCATATATTTT. This chain connects TRBV5-4 to TRBJ1-3, with unresolved D. Trimming cost V 0 bases and J 6 bases, with 7 bases left between them. Germline V CDR1 and CDR2: SGHNT, YYREEE (reference sequence). The CDR3 contains 13 residues.

Remarks on this clone: Since a much larger clone is just one base distant, this may be a read error. This chain uses TRBV7-6 with TRBJ2-7; 13 bases align to TRBD2. Germline CDR1 and CDR2: SGHVS and FNYEAQ. The CDR3 consists of 15 residues. V was clipped by 3 bases and J by 5 bases; unmatched bases: 4. In nucleotides, the CDR3 is TGTGCCAGCAGCTTTCGGACTAGCGGGAGCGACGAGCAGTACTTC. This gives the protein CASSFRTSGSDEQYF.

The chain carries TRBV10-2 and TRBJ2-1; D unclear. CDR1 and CDR2 (germline): WSHSY, SAAADI. V was shortened by 8 bases and J by 0 bases, with 20 bases between the two germline ends. The CDR3 sequence is 17 residues long. CDR3 amino acids: CASAVPLESVSYNEQFF. In DNA form, the CDR3 reads TGCGCCAGCGCGGTACCCTTGGAGTCTGTCTCCTACAATGAGCAGTTCTTC.

The chain links TRBV4-1 to TRBJ1-5; D might be TRBD1 (6 bases). The V end lost 4 bases, the J end lost 5 bases, and 9 bases lay between the germline ends. There are 13 residues in the CDR3. Germline CDR1 and CDR2: MGHRA and YSYEKL. CDR3 coding DNA: TGCGCCAGCAGCCGACAGGCCGATCAGCCCCAGCATTTT. As protein: CASSRQADQPQHF.